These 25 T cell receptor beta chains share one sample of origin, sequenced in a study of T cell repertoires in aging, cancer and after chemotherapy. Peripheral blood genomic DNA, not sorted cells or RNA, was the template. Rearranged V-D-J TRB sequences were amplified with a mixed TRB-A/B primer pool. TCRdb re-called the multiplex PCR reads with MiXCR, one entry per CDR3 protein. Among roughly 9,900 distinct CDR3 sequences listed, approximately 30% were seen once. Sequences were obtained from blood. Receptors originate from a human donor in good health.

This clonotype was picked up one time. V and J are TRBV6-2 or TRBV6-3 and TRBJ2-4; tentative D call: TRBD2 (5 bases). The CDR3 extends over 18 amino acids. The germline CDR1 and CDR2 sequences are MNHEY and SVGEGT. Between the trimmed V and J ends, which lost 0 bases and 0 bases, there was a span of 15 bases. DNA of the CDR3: TGTGCCAGCAGTTACTCACCGGGAATACTCCTAGCCAAAAACATTCAGTACTTC. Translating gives CASSYSPGILLAKNIQYF.

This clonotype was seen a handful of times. CDR3 coding DNA: TGTGCCACCAGCAGGGGGACAGGAGGAAGGGAGCAGTACTTC. Translated: CATSRGTGGREQYF. The chain is built from TRBV15 and TRBJ2-7; 8 positions agree with TRBD1. V was clipped by 3 bases and J by 7 bases; unmatched bases: 8. CDR3 length equals 14 residues. From germline, CDR1 is LNHNV and CDR2 YYDKDF (reference sequence). Full variable domain (outside the CDR3, taken from reference TRBV15 and TRBJ2-7): DAMVIQNPRYQVTQFGKPVTLSCSQTLNHNVMYWYQQKSSQAPKLLFHYYDKDFNNEADTPDNFQSRRPNTSFCFLDIRSPGLGDTAMYLCATSRGTGGREQYFGPGTRLTVT.

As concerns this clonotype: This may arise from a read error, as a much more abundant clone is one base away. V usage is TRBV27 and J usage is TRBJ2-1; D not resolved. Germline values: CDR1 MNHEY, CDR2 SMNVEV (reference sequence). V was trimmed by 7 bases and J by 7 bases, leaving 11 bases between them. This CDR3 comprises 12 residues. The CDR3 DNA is TGTGCCAGCATTGTAGTTGGAAATGAGCAGTTCTTC. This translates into CASIVVGNEQFF.

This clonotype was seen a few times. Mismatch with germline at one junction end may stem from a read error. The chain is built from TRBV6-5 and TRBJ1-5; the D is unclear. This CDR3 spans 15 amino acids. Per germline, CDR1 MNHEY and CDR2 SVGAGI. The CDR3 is CAISEVMQDNQPQHF. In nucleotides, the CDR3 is TGTGCCATCAGTGAAGTGATGCAGGACAATCAGCCCCAGCATTTT.

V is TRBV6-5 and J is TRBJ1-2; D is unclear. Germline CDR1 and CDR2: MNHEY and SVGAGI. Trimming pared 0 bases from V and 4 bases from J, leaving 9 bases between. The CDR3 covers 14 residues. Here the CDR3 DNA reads TGTGCCAGCAGTTACTCGCTCAGGAGCTATGGCTACACCTTC. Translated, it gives CASSYSLRSYGYTF.

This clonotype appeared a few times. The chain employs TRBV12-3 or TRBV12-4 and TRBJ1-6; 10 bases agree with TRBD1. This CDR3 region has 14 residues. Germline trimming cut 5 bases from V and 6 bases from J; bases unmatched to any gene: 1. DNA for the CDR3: TGTGCCAGCAGTAGACAGGGGGCTAATTCACCCCTCCACTTT. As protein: CASSRQGANSPLHF.

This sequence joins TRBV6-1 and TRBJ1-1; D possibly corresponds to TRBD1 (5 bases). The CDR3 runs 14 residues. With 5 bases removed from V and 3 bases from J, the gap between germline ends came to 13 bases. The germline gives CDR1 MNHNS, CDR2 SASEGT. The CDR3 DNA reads TGTGCCAGCAGTTACTCGAGAGGGGACACTGAAGCTTTCTTT. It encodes CASSYSRGDTEAFF.

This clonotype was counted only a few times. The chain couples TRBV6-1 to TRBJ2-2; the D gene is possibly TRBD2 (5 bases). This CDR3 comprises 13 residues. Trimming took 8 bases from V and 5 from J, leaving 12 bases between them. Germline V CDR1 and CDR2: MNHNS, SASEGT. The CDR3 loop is CASRLSGTGELFF. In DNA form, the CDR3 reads TGTGCCAGCCGTCTCTCGGGGACCGGGGAGCTGTTTTTT.

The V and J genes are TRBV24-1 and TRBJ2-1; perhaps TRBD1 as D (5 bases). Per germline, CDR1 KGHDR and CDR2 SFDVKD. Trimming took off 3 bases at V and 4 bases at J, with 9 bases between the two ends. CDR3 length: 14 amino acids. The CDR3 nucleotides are TGTGCCACCAGTGATCCGACAGCGTACAATGAGCAGTTCTTC. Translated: CATSDPTAYNEQFF.

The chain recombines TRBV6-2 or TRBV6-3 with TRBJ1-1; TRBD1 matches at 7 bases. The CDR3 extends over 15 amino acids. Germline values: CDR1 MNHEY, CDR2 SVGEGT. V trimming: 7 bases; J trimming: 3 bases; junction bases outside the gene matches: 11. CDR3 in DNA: TGTGCCAGCACCACTCGGGGAGGGGGCGACACTGAAGCTTTCTTT. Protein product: CASTTRGGGDTEAFF.

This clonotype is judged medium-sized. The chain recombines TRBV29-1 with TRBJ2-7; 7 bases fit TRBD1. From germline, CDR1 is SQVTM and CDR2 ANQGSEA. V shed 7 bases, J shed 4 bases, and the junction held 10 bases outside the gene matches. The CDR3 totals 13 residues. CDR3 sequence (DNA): TGCAGCGCCCAGGTCAGGGGGTCTTACGAGCAGTACTTC. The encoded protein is CSAQVRGSYEQYF.

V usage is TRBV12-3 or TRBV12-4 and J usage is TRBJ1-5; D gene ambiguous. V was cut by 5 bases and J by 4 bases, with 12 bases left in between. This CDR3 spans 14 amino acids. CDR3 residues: CASSPSILNQPQHF. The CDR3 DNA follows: TGTGCCAGCAGTCCATCGATCTTGAATCAGCCCCAGCATTTT.

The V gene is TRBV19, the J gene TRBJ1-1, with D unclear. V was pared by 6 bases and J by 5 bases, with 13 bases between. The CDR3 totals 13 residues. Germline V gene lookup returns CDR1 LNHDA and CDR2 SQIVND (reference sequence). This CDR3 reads CASRARTGTEAFF. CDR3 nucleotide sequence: TGTGCCAGTAGGGCTCGGACGGGGACTGAAGCTTTCTTT.

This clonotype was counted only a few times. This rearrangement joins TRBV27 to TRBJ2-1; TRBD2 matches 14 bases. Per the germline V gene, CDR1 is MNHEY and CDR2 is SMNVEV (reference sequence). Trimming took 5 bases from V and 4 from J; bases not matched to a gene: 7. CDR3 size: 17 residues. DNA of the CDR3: TGTGCCAGCAGTCCGGGACTAGCGGGGGCCACTTACAATGAGCAGTTCTTC. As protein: CASSPGLAGATYNEQFF.

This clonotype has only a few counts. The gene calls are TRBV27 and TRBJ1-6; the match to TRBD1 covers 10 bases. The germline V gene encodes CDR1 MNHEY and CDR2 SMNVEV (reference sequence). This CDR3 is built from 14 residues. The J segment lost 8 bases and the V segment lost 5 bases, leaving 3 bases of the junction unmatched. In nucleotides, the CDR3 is TGTGCCAGCAGTCTCGGGACAGGGGATTCACCCCTCCACTTT. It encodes CASSLGTGDSPLHF.

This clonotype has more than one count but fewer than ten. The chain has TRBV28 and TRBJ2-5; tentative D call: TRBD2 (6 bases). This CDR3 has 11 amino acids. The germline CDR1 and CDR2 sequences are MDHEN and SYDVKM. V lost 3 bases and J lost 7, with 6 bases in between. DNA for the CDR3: TGTGCCAGCAGTTTGGGGGGGACCCAGTACTTC. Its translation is CASSLGGTQYF.

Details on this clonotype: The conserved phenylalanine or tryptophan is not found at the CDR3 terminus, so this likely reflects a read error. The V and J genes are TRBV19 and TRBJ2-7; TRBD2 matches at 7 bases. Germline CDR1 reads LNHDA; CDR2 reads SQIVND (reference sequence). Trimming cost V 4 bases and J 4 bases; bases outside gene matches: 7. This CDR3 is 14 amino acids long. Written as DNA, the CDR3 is TGTGCCAGTAGTAGGGGGGGGGAGCCGTACGAGCAGTACTTA. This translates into CASSRGGEPYEQYL.

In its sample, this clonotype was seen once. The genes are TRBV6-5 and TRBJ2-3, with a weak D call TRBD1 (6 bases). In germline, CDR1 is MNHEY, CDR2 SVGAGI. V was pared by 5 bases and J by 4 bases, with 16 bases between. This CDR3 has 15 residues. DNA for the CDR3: TGTGCCAGCAGTGAAGGACAGCCCAACGCAGATACGCAGTATTTT. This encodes CASSEGQPNADTQYF.

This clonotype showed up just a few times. As DNA, the CDR3 is TGTGCCAGCAGTCAGACAGAGAACACTGAAGCTTTCTTT. Translated: CASSQTENTEAFF. J is TRBJ1-1 and V is TRBV5-5; a possible D gene is TRBD1 (5 bases). Trimming took off 5 bases at V and 1 base at J, with 9 bases between the two ends. The CDR3 length is 13 residues. In germline, CDR1 is SGHKS, CDR2 YYEKEE (reference sequence). Full variable domain (missing parts from reference TRBV5-5 and TRBJ1-1): DAGVTQSPTHLIKTRGQQVTLRCSPISGHKSVSWYQQVLGQGPQFIFQYYEKEERGRGNFPDRFSARQFPNYSSELNVNALLLGDSALYLCASSQTENTEAFFGQGTRLTVV.

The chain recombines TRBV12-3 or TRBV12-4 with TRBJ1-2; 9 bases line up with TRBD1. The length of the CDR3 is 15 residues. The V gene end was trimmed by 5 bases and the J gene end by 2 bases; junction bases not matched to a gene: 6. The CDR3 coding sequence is TGTGCCAGCAGTGGGCCGACAGGGGGGAACTATGGCTACACCTTC. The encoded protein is CASSGPTGGNYGYTF.

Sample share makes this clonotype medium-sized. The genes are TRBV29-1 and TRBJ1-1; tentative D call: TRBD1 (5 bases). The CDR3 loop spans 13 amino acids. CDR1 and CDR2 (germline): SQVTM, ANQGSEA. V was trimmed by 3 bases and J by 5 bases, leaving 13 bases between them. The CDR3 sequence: CSVDGGEGTEAFF. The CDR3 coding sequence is TGCAGCGTTGACGGGGGAGAAGGGACTGAAGCTTTCTTT.

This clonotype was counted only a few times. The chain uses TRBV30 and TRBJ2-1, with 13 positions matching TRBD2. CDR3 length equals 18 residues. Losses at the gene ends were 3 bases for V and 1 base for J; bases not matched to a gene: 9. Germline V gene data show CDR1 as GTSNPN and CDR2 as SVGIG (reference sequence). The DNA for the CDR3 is TGTGCCTGGAGGGGGGGGACTAGCGGGAAAGTATCCTACAATGAGCAGTTCTTC. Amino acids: CAWRGGTSGKVSYNEQFF.

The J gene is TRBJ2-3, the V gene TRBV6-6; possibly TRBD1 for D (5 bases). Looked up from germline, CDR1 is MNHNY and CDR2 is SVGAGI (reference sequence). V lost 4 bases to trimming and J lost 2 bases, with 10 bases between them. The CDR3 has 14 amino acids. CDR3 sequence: CASSWNRNTDTQYF. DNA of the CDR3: TGTGCCAGCAGTTGGAACAGGAACACAGATACGCAGTATTTT.

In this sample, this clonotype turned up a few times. The CDR3 coding sequence is TGTGCCATCAGTGTGGAGACACACCCTGGGGCCAACGTCCTGACTTTC. The encoded protein is CAISVETHPGANVLTF. The chain carries TRBV10-3 and TRBJ2-6, with D unresolved. V was shortened by 4 bases and J by 2 bases, with 12 bases between the two germline ends. Germline CDR1 and CDR2: ENHRY and SYGVKD. CDR3 length: 16 residues.

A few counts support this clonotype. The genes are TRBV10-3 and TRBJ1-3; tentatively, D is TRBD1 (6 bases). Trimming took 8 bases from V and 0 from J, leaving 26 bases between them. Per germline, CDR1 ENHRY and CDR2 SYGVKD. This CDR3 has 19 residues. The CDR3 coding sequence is TGTGCCATCGGAGCCCACTCGGGACAACAGAGGGTCTCTGGAAACACCATATATTTT. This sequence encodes CAIGAHSGQQRVSGNTIYF.